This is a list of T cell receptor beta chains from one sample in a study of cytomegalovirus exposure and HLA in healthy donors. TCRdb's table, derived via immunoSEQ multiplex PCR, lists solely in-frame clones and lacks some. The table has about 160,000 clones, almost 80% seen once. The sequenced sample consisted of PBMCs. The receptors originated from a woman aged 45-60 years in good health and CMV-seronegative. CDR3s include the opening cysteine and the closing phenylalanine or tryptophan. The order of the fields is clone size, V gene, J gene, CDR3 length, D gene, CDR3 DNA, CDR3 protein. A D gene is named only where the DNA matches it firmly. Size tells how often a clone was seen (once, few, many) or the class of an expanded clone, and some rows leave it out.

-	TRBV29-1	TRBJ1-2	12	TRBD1	TGCAGTGACTACAGAACAGGGGATGGCTACACCTTC	CSDYRTGDGYTF
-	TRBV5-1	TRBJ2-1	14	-	TGCGCCAGCAGCTTCACAGTAAACTACAATGAGCAGTTCTTC	CASSFTVNYNEQFF
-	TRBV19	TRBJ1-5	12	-	TGTGCCAGTAGTACTAGGCCTGGACCCCAGCATTTT	CASSTRPGPQHF
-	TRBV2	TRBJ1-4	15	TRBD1	TGTGCCAGCCGAACCACAGGGGGACTTAATGAAAAACTGTTTTTT	CASRTTGGLNEKLFF
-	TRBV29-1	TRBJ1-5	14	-	TGCAGCGTTGAACCCGTGGGGGGCGGGGGGCCCCAGCATTTT	CSVEPVGGGGPQHF
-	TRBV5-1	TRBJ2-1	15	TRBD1	TGCGCCAGCAGCGTCGACAGGGCTATCTACAATGAGCAGTTCTTC	CASSVDRAIYNEQFF
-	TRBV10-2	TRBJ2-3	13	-	TGCGCCGCATCTTGGAGCCCCCCAGATACGCAGTATTTT	CAASWSPPDTQYF
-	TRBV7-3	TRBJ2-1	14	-	TGTGCCAGCAGCCCCCGCAGCTCCTACAATGAGCAGTTCTTC	CASSPRSSYNEQFF
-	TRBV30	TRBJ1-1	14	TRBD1	TGTGCCTGGCGGCACAGGGGTAGGGTCACTGAAGCTTTCTTT	CAWRHRGRVTEAFF
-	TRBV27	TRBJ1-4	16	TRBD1	TGTGCCAGCAGTTTAAGAGGGACAGGGTCGGGGGGGAAACTGTTTTTT	CASSLRGTGSGGKLFF
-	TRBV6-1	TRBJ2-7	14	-	TGTGCCAGTATCGGGACAACACGGGGATTCGAGCAGTACTTC	CASIGTTRGFEQYF
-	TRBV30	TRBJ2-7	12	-	TGTGCCTGGAGTGTCCGGGGCTACGAGCAGTACTTC	CAWSVRGYEQYF
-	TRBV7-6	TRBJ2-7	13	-	TGTGCCAGCAGCCCAGGCCCTAACTACGAGCAGTACTTC	CASSPGPNYEQYF
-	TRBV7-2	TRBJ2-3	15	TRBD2	TGTGCCAGCAACTTAGCGGGGGGGCCCGGAGATACGCAGTATTTT	CASNLAGGPGDTQYF
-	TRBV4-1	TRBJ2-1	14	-	TGCGCCAGCAAACGGAACCCCCTTACGGGTGAGCAGTTCTTC	CASKRNPLTGEQFF
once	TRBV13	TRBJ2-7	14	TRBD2	TGTGCCAGCAGCTCGACTAGCGGGGGGTACGAGCAGTACTTC	CASSSTSGGYEQYF
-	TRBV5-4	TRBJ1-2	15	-	TGTGCCAGCAGTTCCACAGGGAGTGTGAGCTATGGCTACACCTTC	CASSSTGSVSYGYTF
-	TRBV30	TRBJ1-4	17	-	TGTGCCTGGAGTGCACAGAGTCAGCTTGTGAAGAATGAAAAACTGTTTTTT	CAWSAQSQLVKNEKLFF
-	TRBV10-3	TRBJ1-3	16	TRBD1	TGTGCCATCAGTGAGTACAGGGGGCCCTCTGGAAACACCATATATTTT	CAISEYRGPSGNTIYF
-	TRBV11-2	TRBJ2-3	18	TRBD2	TGTGCCAGCAGCTTAGATGTCGGACTAGCGGCTAGCACAGATACGCAGTATTTT	CASSLDVGLAASTDTQYF
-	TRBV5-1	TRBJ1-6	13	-	TGCGCCAGCAGCTTGGCAGGATATTCACCCCTCCACTTT	CASSLAGYSPLHF
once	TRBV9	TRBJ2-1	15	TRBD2	TGTGCCAGCAGCGTAGCACTAGCGGGCCCCGGGGGGCAGTTCTTC	CASSVALAGPGGQFF
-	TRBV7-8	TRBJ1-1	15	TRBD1	TGTGCCAGCAGCCTCGGCGGACAGGTGGCCGCTGAAGCTTTCTTT	CASSLGGQVAAEAFF
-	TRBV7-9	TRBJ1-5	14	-	TGTGCCAGCAGCTTAGGAGGACAGTTACAGCCCCAGCATTTT	CASSLGGQLQPQHF
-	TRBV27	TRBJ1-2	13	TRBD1	TGTGCCACCAAGGACAGGGAATCTTATGGCTACACCTTC	CATKDRESYGYTF
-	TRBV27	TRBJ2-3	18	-	TGTGCCAGCAGTTTATATGGAGTTTCCGAGATAGGTCCAGATACGCAGTATTTT	CASSLYGVSEIGPDTQYF